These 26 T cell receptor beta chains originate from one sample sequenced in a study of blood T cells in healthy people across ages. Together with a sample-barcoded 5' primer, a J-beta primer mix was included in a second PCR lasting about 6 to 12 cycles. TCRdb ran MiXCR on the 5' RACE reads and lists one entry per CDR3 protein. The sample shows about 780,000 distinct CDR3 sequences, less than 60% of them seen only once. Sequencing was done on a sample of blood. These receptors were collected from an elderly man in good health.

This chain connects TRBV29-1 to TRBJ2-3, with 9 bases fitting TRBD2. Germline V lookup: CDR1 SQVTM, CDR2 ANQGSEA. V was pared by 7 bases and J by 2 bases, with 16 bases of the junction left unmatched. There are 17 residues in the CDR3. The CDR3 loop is CSATPGLAATFTDTQYF. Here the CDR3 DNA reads TGCAGCGCAACCCCGGGACTAGCAGCCACCTTCACAGATACGCAGTATTTT.

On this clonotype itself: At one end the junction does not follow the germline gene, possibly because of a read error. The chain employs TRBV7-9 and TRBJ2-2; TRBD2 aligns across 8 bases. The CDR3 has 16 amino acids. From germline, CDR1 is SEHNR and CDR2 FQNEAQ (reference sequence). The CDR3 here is CACRPGDGRAVGELFF. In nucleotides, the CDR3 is TGTGCCTGCAGACCTGGAGACGGGAGGGCCGTCGGGGAGCTGTTTTTT.

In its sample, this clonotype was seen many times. In DNA, the CDR3 is TGTGCCAGCAGCCCACCAGCGGGGAGGGGGGATGGCTACACCTTC. It specifies CASSPPAGRGDGYTF. The chain joins TRBV7-2 to TRBJ1-2; a possible D gene is TRBD1 (6 bases). This CDR3 region has 15 residues. The germline V gene encodes CDR1 SGHTA and CDR2 FQGNSA. V dropped 5 bases and J dropped 6 bases, with 19 bases sitting between them. Variable domain in full (rest from reference TRBV7-2 and TRBJ1-2): GAGVSQSPSNKVTEKGKDVELRCDPISGHTALYWYRQSLGQGLEFLIYFQGNSAPDKSGLPSDRFSAERTGGSVSTLTIQRTQQEDSAVYLCASSPPAGRGDGYTFGSGTRLTVV.

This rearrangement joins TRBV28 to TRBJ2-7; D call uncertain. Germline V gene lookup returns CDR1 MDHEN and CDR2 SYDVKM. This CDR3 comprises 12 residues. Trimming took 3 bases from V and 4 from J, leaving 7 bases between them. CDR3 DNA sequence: TGTGCCAGCAGTTTGAGCCTATACGAGCAGTACTTC. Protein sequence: CASSLSLYEQYF.

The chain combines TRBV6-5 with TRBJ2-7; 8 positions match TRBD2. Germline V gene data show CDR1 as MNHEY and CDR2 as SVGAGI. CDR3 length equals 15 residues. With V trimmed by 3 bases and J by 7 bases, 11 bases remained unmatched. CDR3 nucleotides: TGTGCCAGCAGTTATTCGGCCGGGGGGGCCCAGGAGCAGTACTTC. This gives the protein CASSYSAGGAQEQYF.

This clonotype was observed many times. CDR3 sequence: CASRRQSLYNEQFF. CDR3 nucleotides: TGTGCCAGCAGACGACAGAGTCTCTACAATGAGCAGTTCTTC. V usage is TRBV12-3 or TRBV12-4 and J usage is TRBJ2-1, with D possibly TRBD1 on 5 matching bases. Trimming shortened V by 6 bases and J by 3 bases, and 12 bases separated the two germline ends. The CDR3 spans 14 residues.

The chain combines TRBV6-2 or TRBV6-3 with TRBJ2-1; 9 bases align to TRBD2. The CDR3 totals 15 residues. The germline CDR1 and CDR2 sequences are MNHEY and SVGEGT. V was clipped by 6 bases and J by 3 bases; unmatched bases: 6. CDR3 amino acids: CASRKAGGDYNEQFF. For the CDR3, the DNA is TGTGCCAGCAGGAAAGCGGGAGGTGACTACAATGAGCAGTTCTTC.

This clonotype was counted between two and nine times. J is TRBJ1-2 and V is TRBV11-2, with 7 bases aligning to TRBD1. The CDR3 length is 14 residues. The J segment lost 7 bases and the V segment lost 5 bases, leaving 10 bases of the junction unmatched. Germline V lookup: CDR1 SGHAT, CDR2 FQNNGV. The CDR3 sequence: CASSPTTGYSGYTF. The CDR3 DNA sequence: TGTGCCAGCAGCCCGACGACAGGGTACTCTGGCTACACCTTC. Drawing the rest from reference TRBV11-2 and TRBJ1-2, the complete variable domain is EAGVAQSPRYKIIEKRQSVAFWCNPISGHATLYWYQQILGQGPKLLIQFQNNGVVDDSQLPKDRFSAERLKGVDSTLKIQPAKLEDSAVYLCASSPTTGYSGYTFGSGTRLTVV.

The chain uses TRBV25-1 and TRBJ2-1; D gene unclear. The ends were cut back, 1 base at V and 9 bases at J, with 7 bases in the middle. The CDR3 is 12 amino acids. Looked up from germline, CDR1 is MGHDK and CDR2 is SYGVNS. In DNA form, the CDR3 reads TGTGCCAGCAGTGAATCCGCAGCTGAGCAGTTCTTC. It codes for CASSESAAEQFF.

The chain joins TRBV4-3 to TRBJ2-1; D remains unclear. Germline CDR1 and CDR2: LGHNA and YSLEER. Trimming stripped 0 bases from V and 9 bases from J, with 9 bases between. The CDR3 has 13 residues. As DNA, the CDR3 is TGCGCCAGCAGCCAAGATCTTGACGCTGAGCAGTTCTTC. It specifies CASSQDLDAEQFF.

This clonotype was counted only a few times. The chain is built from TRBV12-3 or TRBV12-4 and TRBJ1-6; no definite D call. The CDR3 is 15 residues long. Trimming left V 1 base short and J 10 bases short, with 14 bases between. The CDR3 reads CASSLGEGIESPLHF. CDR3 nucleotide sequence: TGTGCCAGCAGTTTAGGGGAAGGGATAGAGTCACCCCTCCACTTT.

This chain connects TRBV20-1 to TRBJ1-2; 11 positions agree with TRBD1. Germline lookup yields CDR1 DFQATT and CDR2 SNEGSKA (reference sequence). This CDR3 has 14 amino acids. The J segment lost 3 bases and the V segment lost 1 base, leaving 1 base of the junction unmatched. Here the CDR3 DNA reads TGCAGTGCTAGAGCGGACAGGGGGCACTATGGCTACACCTTC. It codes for CSARADRGHYGYTF.

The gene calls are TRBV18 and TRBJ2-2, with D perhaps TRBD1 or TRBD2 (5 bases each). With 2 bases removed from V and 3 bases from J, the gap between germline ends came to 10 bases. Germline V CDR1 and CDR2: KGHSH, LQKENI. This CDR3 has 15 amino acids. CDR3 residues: CASSPGGSDTGELFF. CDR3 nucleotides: TGTGCCAGCTCACCAGGGGGTTCGGACACCGGGGAGCTGTTTTTT.

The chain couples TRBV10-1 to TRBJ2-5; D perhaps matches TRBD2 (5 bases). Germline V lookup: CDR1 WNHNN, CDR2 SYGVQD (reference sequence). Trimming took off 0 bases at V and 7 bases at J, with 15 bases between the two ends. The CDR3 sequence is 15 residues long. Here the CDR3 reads CASSESSGFGGTQYF. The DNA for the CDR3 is TGCGCCAGCAGTGAGTCTTCGGGTTTTGGAGGGACCCAGTACTTC.

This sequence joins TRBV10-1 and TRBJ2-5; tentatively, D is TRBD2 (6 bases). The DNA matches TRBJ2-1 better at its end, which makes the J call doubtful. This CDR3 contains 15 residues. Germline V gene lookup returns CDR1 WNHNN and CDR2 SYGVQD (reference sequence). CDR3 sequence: CASSESSGFGGTQFF. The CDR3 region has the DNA TGCGCCAGCAGTGAGTCTTCGGGTTTTGGAGGGACCCAGTTCTTC.

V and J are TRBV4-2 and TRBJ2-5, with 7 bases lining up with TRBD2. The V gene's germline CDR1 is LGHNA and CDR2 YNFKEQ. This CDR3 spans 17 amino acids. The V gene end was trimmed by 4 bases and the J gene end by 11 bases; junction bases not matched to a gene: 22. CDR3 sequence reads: CASSPQLAHTDWGEQYF. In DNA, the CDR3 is TGTGCCAGCAGCCCCCAACTAGCGCATACTGACTGGGGTGAGCAGTACTTC.

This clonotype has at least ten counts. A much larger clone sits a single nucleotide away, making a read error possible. This CDR3 reads CASSSGQEGNEQYF. In DNA form, the CDR3 reads TGTGCCAGCAGTTCGGGACAGGAAGGGAATGAGCAGTACTTC. The rearrangement joins TRBV6-6 to TRBJ2-5, with 8 bases matching TRBD1. The germline gives CDR1 MNHNY, CDR2 SVGAGI (reference sequence). V lost 4 bases, J lost 11 bases, and 12 bases stayed unmatched. This CDR3 is 14 amino acids long.

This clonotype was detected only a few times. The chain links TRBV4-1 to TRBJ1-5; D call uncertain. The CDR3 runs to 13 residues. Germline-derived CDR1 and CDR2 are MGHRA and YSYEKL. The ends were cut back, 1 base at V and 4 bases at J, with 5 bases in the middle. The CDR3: CASSQGVNQPQHF. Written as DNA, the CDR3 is TGCGCCAGCAGCCAAGGGGTTAATCAGCCCCAGCATTTT.

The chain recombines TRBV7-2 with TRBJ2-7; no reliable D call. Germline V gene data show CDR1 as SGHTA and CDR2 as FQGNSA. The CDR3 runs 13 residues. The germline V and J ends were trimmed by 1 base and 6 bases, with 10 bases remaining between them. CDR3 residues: CASSLDYTLEQYF. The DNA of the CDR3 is TGTGCCAGCAGCTTAGACTACACCCTCGAGCAGTACTTC.

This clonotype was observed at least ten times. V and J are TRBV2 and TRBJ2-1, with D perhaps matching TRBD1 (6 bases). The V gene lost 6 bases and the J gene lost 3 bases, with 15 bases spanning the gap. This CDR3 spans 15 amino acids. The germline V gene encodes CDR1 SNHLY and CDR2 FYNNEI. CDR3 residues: CASSERTEVYNEQFF. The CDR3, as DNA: TGTGCCAGCAGCGAGAGGACAGAAGTCTACAATGAGCAGTTCTTC.

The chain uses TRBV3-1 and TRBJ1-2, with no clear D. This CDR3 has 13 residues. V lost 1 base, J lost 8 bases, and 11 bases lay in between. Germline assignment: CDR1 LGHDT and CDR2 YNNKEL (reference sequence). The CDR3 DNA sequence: TGTGCCAGCAGCCAAGGGGCCTTGGCAGGCTACACCTTC. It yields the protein CASSQGALAGYTF.

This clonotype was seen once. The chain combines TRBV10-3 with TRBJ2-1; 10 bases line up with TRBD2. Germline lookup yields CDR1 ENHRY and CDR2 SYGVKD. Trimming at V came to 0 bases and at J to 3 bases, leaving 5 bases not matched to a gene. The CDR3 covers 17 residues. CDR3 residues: CAISESTTSGVYNEQFF. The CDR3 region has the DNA TGTGCCATCAGTGAGTCGACAACTAGCGGGGTCTACAATGAGCAGTTCTTC.

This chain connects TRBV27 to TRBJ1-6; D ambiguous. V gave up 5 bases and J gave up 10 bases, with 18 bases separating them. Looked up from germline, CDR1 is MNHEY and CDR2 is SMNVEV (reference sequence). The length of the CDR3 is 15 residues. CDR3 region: CASSQLATANSPLHF. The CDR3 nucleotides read TGTGCCAGCAGTCAGCTGGCAACGGCTAACTCACCCCTCCACTTT.

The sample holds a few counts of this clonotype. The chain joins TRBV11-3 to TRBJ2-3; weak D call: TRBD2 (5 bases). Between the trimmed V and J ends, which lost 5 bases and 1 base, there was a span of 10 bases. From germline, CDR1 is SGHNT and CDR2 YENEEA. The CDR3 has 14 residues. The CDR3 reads CASSRGAGTDTQYF. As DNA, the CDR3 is TGTGCCAGCAGCCGGGGAGCAGGCACAGATACGCAGTATTTT.

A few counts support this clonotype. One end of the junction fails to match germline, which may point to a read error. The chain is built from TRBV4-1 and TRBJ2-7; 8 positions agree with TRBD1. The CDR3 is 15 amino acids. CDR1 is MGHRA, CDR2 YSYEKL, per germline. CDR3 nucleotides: TGCGCCAGCAGCCAAGTGGGGACAGGTACCTACAAGCAGTACTTC. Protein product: CASSQVGTGTYKQYF.

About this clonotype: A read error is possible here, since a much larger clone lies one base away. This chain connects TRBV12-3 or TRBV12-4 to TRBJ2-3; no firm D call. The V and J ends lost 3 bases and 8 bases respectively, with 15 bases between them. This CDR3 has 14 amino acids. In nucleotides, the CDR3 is TGTGCCAGCAGTTTGGCGGTGTTGGCAGGTACGCAGTATTTT. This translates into CASSLAVLAGTQYF.